The clone carrying this T cell receptor beta chain was seen repeatedly, ten times or more. What it recognizes is unknown. This sample is part of a study of T-cell memory formation after mild COVID-19. The CDR3 spans 14 residues. Germline CDR1 SGHRS, CDR2 YFSETQ. The V end lost 5 bases, the J end lost 5 bases, and 13 bases lay between the germline ends. The study, taken as a whole, reports: The appearance of some responding clones in pre-infection memory suggested that cross-reactive memory joined.

TCRdb re-analysed the 5' RACE reads in MiXCR, keeping a single row per CDR3 protein. Here the sample spans 400,000 to 450,000 distinct CDR3 sequences, about a sixth being singletons. The sample consisted of PBMCs or a T cell subset sorted from them (not recorded which). The clonotype comes from a man aged 18 to 30 who had mild COVID-19 (a few samples of this study predate the infection). Cell type and time point are not known. This chain joins TRBV5-1 and TRBJ1-4; a weak D match, TRBD1 (5 bases). The CDR3 sequence: CASSRTGPNEKLFF. The CDR3 DNA follows: TGCGCCAGCAGTCGGACGGGACCGAATGAAAAACTGTTTTTT.